The rows below give T cell receptor beta chains drawn from one sample of a study of cytomegalovirus exposure and HLA in healthy donors. Data came from immunoSEQ multiplex PCR; TCRdb stores just in-frame clones and leaves some out. The sample lists about 94,000 clones, more than 60% occurring once. Specimen: PBMCs. The receptors were gathered from a man aged 25-45 years in good health and CMV-seronegative. Both conserved end residues are part of each CDR3. D genes are given only for firm matches. Size tells how often a clone was seen (once, few, many) or the class of an expanded clone, and some rows leave it out.

D gene: TRBD1
clone size: .
J gene: TRBJ1-4
V gene: TRBV30
CDR3 DNA: TGTGCCTGGAGTCCCCTGGACAGGGGTACTGAAAAACTGTTTTTT
CDR3 protein: CAWSPLDRGTEKLFF

D gene: TRBD1
clone size: .
J gene: TRBJ1-2
V gene: TRBV19
CDR3 DNA: TGTGCCAGTAGGTCGAATTCCGGGACAGGGGGCGGCTACACCTTC
CDR3 protein: CASRSNSGTGGGYTF

D gene: TRBD1
clone size: few
J gene: TRBJ2-7
V gene: TRBV15
CDR3 DNA: TGTGCCACCAGCAGAGAAGGACAGGGGGCCTATGAGCAGTACTTC
CDR3 protein: CATSREGQGAYEQYF

D gene: .
clone size: .
J gene: TRBJ1-2
V gene: TRBV5-4
CDR3 DNA: TGTGCCAGCAGCCATCCCGGGGGAGGGTTCTATGGCTACACCTTC
CDR3 protein: CASSHPGGGFYGYTF

D gene: TRBD2
clone size: few
J gene: TRBJ2-7
V gene: TRBV5-1
CDR3 DNA: TGCGCCACCCGACTAGCGGACTCCTACGAGCAGTACTTC
CDR3 protein: CATRLADSYEQYF

D gene: TRBD2
clone size: .
J gene: TRBJ2-5
V gene: TRBV7-6
CDR3 DNA: TGTGCCAGCAGCAGGTCGGTAGCGGGGGAAGAGACCCAGTACTTC
CDR3 protein: CASSRSVAGEETQYF

D gene: .
clone size: few
J gene: TRBJ1-1
V gene: TRBV5-6
CDR3 DNA: TGTGCCAGCAGCTCCCAGACAGCTGAAGCTTTCTTT
CDR3 protein: CASSSQTAEAFF

D gene: TRBD2
clone size: .
J gene: TRBJ2-3
V gene: TRBV6-1
CDR3 DNA: TGTGCCAGCAGTGAAGCGGCGGGAGGGGTGGATACGCAGTATTTT
CDR3 protein: CASSEAAGGVDTQYF

D gene: .
clone size: few
J gene: TRBJ1-3
V gene: TRBV4-2
CDR3 DNA: TGTGCCAGCAGCCAAGACCCCCCCGGGAACTCTGGAAACACCATATATTTT
CDR3 protein: CASSQDPPGNSGNTIYF

D gene: TRBD1
clone size: few
J gene: TRBJ1-5
V gene: TRBV7-9
CDR3 DNA: TGTGCCAGCAGCTTAGGGACAGGGTCATCTCAGCCCCAGCATTTT
CDR3 protein: CASSLGTGSSQPQHF

D gene: .
clone size: .
J gene: TRBJ2-7
V gene: TRBV4-2
CDR3 DNA: TGTGCCAGCAGCCAAGATTCCCTCCGCGAGCAGTACTTC
CDR3 protein: CASSQDSLREQYF

D gene: .
clone size: .
J gene: TRBJ2-5
V gene: TRBV5-1
CDR3 DNA: TGCGCCAGCAGCTTTACAGCGAGGGCCTTTAAAGAGACCCAGTACTTC
CDR3 protein: CASSFTARAFKETQYF

D gene: .
clone size: .
J gene: TRBJ1-1
V gene: TRBV20-1
CDR3 DNA: TGCAGTGCTAGAGATCAATTCTTT
CDR3 protein: CSARDQFF

D gene: .
clone size: .
J gene: TRBJ2-7
V gene: TRBV19
CDR3 DNA: TGTGCCAGTAGTCCCAGAGGCAGCTCCTACGAGCAGTACTTC
CDR3 protein: CASSPRGSSYEQYF

D gene: TRBD1
clone size: .
J gene: TRBJ2-2
V gene: TRBV5-5
CDR3 DNA: TGTGCCAGCAGCGTTGACAGGGCGAACACCGGGGAGCTGTTTTTT
CDR3 protein: CASSVDRANTGELFF

D gene: .
clone size: .
J gene: TRBJ2-7
V gene: TRBV28
CDR3 DNA: TGTGCCAGCAGTTATTTGGGGGCAGGGTCGACCTACGAGCAGTACTTC
CDR3 protein: CASSYLGAGSTYEQYF

D gene: TRBD1
clone size: .
J gene: TRBJ1-2
V gene: TRBV7-2
CDR3 DNA: TGTGCCAGCAGCGTCGACAGGGGTCGCAGGTATTATGGCTACACCTTC
CDR3 protein: CASSVDRGRRYYGYTF

D gene: .
clone size: .
J gene: TRBJ1-1
V gene: TRBV6-1
CDR3 DNA: TGTGCCAGCAGGGAGGACGGGAACACTGAAGCTTTCTTT
CDR3 protein: CASREDGNTEAFF

D gene: TRBD1
clone size: .
J gene: TRBJ2-2
V gene: TRBV12-5
CDR3 DNA: TGTGCTAGTGGACCGGGACAGGGGACCGGGGAGCTGTTTTTT
CDR3 protein: CASGPGQGTGELFF

D gene: TRBD2
clone size: .
J gene: TRBJ2-1
V gene: TRBV10-1
CDR3 DNA: TGCGCCAGCAGTGACGGCGGGGGTCAGTTCTTC
CDR3 protein: CASSDGGGQFF

D gene: TRBD1
clone size: .
J gene: TRBJ1-2
V gene: TRBV6-4
CDR3 DNA: TGTGCCAGCAGCCACGCCCTCGGACAGGGAGAGGGCTACACCTTC
CDR3 protein: CASSHALGQGEGYTF

D gene: .
clone size: .
J gene: TRBJ2-7
V gene: TRBV6-1
CDR3 DNA: TGTGCCAGCAGTACAGGGCCTAGTTACTACGAGCAGTACTTC
CDR3 protein: CASSTGPSYYEQYF

D gene: TRBD2
clone size: few
J gene: TRBJ2-3
V gene: TRBV10-3
CDR3 DNA: TGTGCTACTAGCGGGAGGCTCACAGATACGCAGTATTTT
CDR3 protein: CATSGRLTDTQYF

D gene: TRBD2
clone size: .
J gene: TRBJ2-2
V gene: TRBV13
CDR3 DNA: TGTGCCAGCAGCACCGGACTAGGTAACACCGGGGAGCTGTTTTTT
CDR3 protein: CASSTGLGNTGELFF

D gene: .
clone size: .
J gene: TRBJ2-2
V gene: TRBV7-2
CDR3 DNA: TGTGCCAGCAGCCCTTGGGACAAGTCACCCGGGGAGCTGTTTTTT
CDR3 protein: CASSPWDKSPGELFF

D gene: TRBD1
clone size: .
J gene: TRBJ1-5
V gene: TRBV27
CDR3 DNA: TGTGCCAGCAGACCTCCGGGACAGCCTGGTACTTATAGCAATCAGCCCCAGCATTTT
CDR3 protein: CASRPPGQPGTYSNQPQHF

D gene: .
clone size: .
J gene: TRBJ2-3
V gene: TRBV6-5
CDR3 DNA: TGTGCCACAACAGGGTGGGCGACAGATACGCAGTATTTT
CDR3 protein: CATTGWATDTQYF

D gene: TRBD1
clone size: .
J gene: TRBJ1-2
V gene: TRBV5-1
CDR3 DNA: TGCGCCAGCAGCGCGGGACAGGGAAACTATGGCTACACCTTC
CDR3 protein: CASSAGQGNYGYTF

D gene: .
clone size: .
J gene: TRBJ1-2
V gene: TRBV12-5
CDR3 DNA: TGTGCTAGTGGTTCCGCCCCCCTGGACAGCAGTAAGTTTAACTATGGCTACACCTTC
CDR3 protein: CASGSAPLDSSKFNYGYTF

D gene: TRBD2
clone size: .
J gene: TRBJ2-5
V gene: TRBV19
CDR3 DNA: TGTGCCAGTAGTAGGACACTAGCGGGAGATGAGAAGACCCAGTACTTC
CDR3 protein: CASSRTLAGDEKTQYF

D gene: TRBD2
clone size: few
J gene: TRBJ2-3
V gene: TRBV7-6
CDR3 DNA: TGTGCCAGTCTAGCGGCTAGCACAGATACGCAGTATTTT
CDR3 protein: CASLAASTDTQYF

D gene: TRBD2
clone size: .
J gene: TRBJ2-5
V gene: TRBV7-2
CDR3 DNA: TGTGCCAGCAGCGCCCGACTGGCGGGGGGCTCCGGGGAGACCCAGTACTTC
CDR3 protein: CASSARLAGGSGETQYF

D gene: .
clone size: .
J gene: TRBJ2-4
V gene: TRBV7-8
CDR3 DNA: TGTGCCAGCAGCTTGGACACATTTAGGGACATTCAGTACTTC
CDR3 protein: CASSLDTFRDIQYF

D gene: TRBD2
clone size: .
J gene: TRBJ2-7
V gene: TRBV7-2
CDR3 DNA: TGTGCCAGCAGCTTAGGCTCCGGGACTACCACGGCGGTCTACGAGCAGTACTTC
CDR3 protein: CASSLGSGTTTAVYEQYF

D gene: .
clone size: .
J gene: TRBJ1-4
V gene: TRBV7-8
CDR3 DNA: TGTGCCAGCAGCCTGGGTACCACGAGGGAAAAACTGTTTTTT
CDR3 protein: CASSLGTTREKLFF

D gene: .
clone size: few
J gene: TRBJ2-7
V gene: TRBV18
CDR3 DNA: TGTGCCAGCTCACCACGGCAGGACTACGAGCAGTACTTC
CDR3 protein: CASSPRQDYEQYF

D gene: TRBD1
clone size: .
J gene: TRBJ2-2
V gene: TRBV6-4
CDR3 DNA: TGTGCCAGCAGTGAAAAAGGACAGGGAGTCTTTTTGAACACCGGGGAGCTGTTTTTT
CDR3 protein: CASSEKGQGVFLNTGELFF

D gene: TRBD1
clone size: .
J gene: TRBJ1-2
V gene: TRBV5-1
CDR3 DNA: TGCGCCAGCAGCACGGGACAGGGACCTTATGGCTACACCTTC
CDR3 protein: CASSTGQGPYGYTF

D gene: TRBD1
clone size: once
J gene: TRBJ1-2
V gene: TRBV10-3
CDR3 DNA: TGTGCCACAAACAGGGGGCTAGGCTACACCTTC
CDR3 protein: CATNRGLGYTF

D gene: .
clone size: .
J gene: TRBJ2-7
V gene: TRBV5-1
CDR3 DNA: TGCGCCAGCAGCGACACCCTAAGCGAGCAGTACTTC
CDR3 protein: CASSDTLSEQYF

D gene: .
clone size: once
J gene: TRBJ2-3
V gene: TRBV5-6
CDR3 DNA: TGTGCCAGCAGCTCCCCACGTAGGGAGGGCACAGATACGCAGTATTTT
CDR3 protein: CASSSPRREGTDTQYF